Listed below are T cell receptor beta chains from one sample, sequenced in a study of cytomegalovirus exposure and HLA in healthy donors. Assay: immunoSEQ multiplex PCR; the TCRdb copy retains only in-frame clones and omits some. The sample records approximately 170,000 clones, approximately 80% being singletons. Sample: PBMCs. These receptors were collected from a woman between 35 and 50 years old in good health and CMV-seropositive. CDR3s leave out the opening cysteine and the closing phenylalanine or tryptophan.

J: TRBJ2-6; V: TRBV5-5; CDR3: ASSDNRERTGANVLT
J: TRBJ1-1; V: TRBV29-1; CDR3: SVEVPTGATGAF
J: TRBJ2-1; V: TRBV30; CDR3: AWSRTPEQF
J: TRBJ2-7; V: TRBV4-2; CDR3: ASSRDRDYEQY
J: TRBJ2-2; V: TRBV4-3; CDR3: ASSQEGGRRGTGELF
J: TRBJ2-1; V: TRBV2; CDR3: ASSVDDRGQF
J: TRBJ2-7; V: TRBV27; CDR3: ASSFTGYSYEQY
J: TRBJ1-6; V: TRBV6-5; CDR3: ASSYEVYSPLH
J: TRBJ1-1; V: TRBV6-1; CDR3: ASSYRSRTEAF
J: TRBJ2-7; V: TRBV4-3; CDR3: ASSQVLAGGYEQY
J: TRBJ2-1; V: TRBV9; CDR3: ASSATGTRGDEQF
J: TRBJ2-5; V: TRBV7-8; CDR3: ASSLVQQETQY
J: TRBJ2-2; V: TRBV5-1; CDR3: ASSLTAGGDTGELF
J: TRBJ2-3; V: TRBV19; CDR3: ASSTGLYTDTQY
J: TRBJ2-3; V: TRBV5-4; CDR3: ASSLRLAGGNTDTQY
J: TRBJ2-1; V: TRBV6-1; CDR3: ASSEGGYSGVFYEQF
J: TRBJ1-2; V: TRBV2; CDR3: ASSETEGSNT
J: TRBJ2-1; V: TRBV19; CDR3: ASSIHRVDNEQF
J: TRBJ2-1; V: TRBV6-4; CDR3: ASSYAGGPGNEQF
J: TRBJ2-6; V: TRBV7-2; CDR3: ASSSYGSGANVLT
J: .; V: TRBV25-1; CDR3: ASSESLGQGDEQY
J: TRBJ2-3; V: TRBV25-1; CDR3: ASTAPGLASTDTQY
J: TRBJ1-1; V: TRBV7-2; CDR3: ASSPDREGEAF
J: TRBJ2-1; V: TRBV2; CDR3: ASSEVGLAGEEQF
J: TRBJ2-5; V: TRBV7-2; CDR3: ASSLARGSGGETQY
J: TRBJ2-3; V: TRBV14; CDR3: ASSQEGHYSPTDTQY
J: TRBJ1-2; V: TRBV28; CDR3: ASSSGGYGYT
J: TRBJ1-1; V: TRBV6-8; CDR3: ASSYSGTGGEAF
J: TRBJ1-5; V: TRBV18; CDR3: ASSPGTGGNQPQH
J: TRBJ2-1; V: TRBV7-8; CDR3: ASSTGTLKQF
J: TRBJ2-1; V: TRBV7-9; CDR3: ASSLEGSGPDEQF
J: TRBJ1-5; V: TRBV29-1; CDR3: SVAEAANQPQH
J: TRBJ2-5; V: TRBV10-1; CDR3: ASRWTSGGAGETQY
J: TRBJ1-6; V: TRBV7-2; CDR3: ASRITGGYNSPLH